This T cell receptor (beta chain) was captured by sequencing in a study of T cells after posttransplantation cyclophosphamide. Some clones are missing from TCRdb's copy, which holds only in-frame ones; the method was immunoSEQ multiplex PCR. The sample consists of about 6,700 clones, around 84% of them appearing once. The CDR3 is made up of 13 amino acids. The germline CDR1 and CDR2 sequences are SGHAT and FQDESV (reference sequence). V shed 5 bases, J shed 5 bases, and the junction held 3 bases outside the gene matches. Cyclophosphamide on days +3 and +4 followed busulfan-fludarabine conditioning and a marrow graft.

The chain couples TRBV11-1 to TRBJ2-1; 7 bases are a match to TRBD1. The sequencing here drew on PBMCs, taken after allogeneic stem cell transplant with posttransplant cyclophosphamide. This TCR was recovered from a female patient aged 50 to 65 who received an allogeneic stem cell transplant from a related donor, was CMV-positive, and had no GVHD. Some of these T cells may belong to the graft donor. The DNA for the CDR3 is TGTGCCAGCAGCGGGGACAGTCACAATGAGCAGTTCTTC. It codes for CASSGDSHNEQFF.